Here is one T cell receptor (beta chain) with its context. Its target is unknown. The sample originates from a study of T cell repertoires in cytomegalovirus infection. Study-level background: Public TCR beta signature analysis indicated the presence of both CMV infection and matching HLA type.

V lost 5 bases and J lost 0, with 11 bases in between. This CDR3 is 15 amino acids long. TCRdb passed the reads through MiXCR, listing each CDR3 protein once. Of 900,000 to 950,000 distinct CDR3 sequences listed, around 30% were seen once; the top ten hold over 11%. Source: cultured CD8+ T cells from PBMCs, taken from culture after CMV antigen stimulation. The rearrangement uses TRBV12-3 or TRBV12-4 and TRBJ1-5; no clear D gene. This receptor was identified in a human donor in good health (CMV status not recorded). Some clones in this sample may be carry-over from other donors' samples. Here the CDR3 reads CASSRGYYSNQPQHF. For the CDR3, the DNA is TGTGCCAGCAGTCGTGGATATTATAGCAATCAGCCCCAGCATTTT.